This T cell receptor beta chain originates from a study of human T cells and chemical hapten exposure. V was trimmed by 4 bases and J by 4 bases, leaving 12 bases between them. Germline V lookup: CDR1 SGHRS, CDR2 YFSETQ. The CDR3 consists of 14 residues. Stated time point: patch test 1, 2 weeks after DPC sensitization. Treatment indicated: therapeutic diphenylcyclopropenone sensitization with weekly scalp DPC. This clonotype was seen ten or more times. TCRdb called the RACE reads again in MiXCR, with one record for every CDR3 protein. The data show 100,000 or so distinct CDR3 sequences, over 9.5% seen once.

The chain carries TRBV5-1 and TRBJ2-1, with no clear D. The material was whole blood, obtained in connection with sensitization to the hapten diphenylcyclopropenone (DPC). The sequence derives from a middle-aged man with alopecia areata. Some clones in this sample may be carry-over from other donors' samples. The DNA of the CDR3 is TGCGCCAGCAGCGGCGACGGCCGTTACAATGAGCAGTTCTTC. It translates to CASSGDGRYNEQFF.